These 3 T cell receptor beta chains were sequenced from one sample in a study of Tregs in tolerant kidney transplant recipients (dated by TCRdb to between 2018 and 2021). Library generation was performed with the immunoSEQ multiplex PCR assay. TCRdb took over this immuneACCESS table, retaining in-frame rearrangements with V and J assigned. Such tables are incomplete; in checked studies, under half of the missing clones stem from an unresolved V gene, and the remainder is unexplained. Within this sample are tens of thousands of clones, with 82% of them counted one time only. Around 2.4% of the sample rests with the top ten. These receptors lack a known antigen. Sequencing was performed on Tregs from blood cultured with allogeneic cells. These receptors all stem from a human donor in good health.

This clone has a single count. The chain links TRBV5-4 to TRBJ1-1, with D possibly TRBD1 on 5 matching bases. Germline V CDR1 and CDR2: SGHNT, YYREEE (reference sequence). This CDR3 region has 15 residues. V was clipped by 4 bases and J by 1 base, with 14 bases between them. CDR3 in DNA: TGTGCCAGCAGCGGGGCGATCGGTTCGAACACTGAAGCTTTCTTT. Its protein is CASSGAIGSNTEAFF.

V and J are TRBV5-1 and TRBJ2-2; 11 bases line up with TRBD2. V was clipped by 3 bases and J by 7 bases; unmatched bases: 5. There are 15 residues in the CDR3. The germline V gene encodes CDR1 SGHRS and CDR2 YFSETQ. DNA for the CDR3: TGCGCCAGCAGCTCTAGCGGGAGGTCTAGCGGGGAGCTGTTTTTT. This sequence encodes CASSSSGRSSGELFF.

The chain uses TRBV2 and TRBJ2-7; 7 positions match TRBD2. Trimming cost V 6 bases and J 2 bases; bases outside gene matches: 4. Looked up from germline, CDR1 is SNHLY and CDR2 is FYNNEI. The CDR3 covers 13 residues. The CDR3 DNA reads TGTGCCAGCAGAAGGACTAGTGCCTACGAGCAGTACTTC. It specifies CASRRTSAYEQYF.